Described below is a single TCR beta chain sequence and its context. The germline V gene has CDR1 SGHRS and CDR2 YFSETQ. This CDR3 contains 15 residues. V was pared by 2 bases and J by 2 bases, with 13 bases between. The method was immunoSEQ multiplex PCR; TCRdb's version includes in-frame clones alone and lacks a portion of them. The table includes 2 million or so clones, 90% to 95% detected once. This entry belongs to a study of shared clonotypes between healthy human individuals. The TCR sequence derives from a man aged 18 to 30 in good health. The sequenced sample consisted of naive CD4+ T cells sorted from blood. Regarding subset: CD45RA+ positively selected. J is TRBJ1-2 and V is TRBV5-1; D remains ambiguous. Here the CDR3 DNA reads TGCGCCAGCAGCTTTGGCGGTCTCGGAAACTATGGCTACACCTTC. It codes for CASSFGGLGNYGYTF.